These 12 T cell receptor beta chains were sequenced from one sample in a study of blood T cell repertoires in COVID-19. Libraries were prepared by immunoSEQ multiplex PCR; TCRdb keeps only in-frame clonotypes and omits some of them. The sample records 150,000 to 180,000 clones, roughly 80% being singletons. Specimen: peripheral blood. The receptors were gathered from a woman aged 60-75 years with acute or convalescent COVID-19.

This sequence joins TRBV21-1 and TRBJ1-1; the D call of TRBD1 is as the table states it, not checked on the DNA. TRBV21-1 is a recognized pseudogene. The CDR3 sequence is 15 residues long. In nucleotides, the CDR3 is TGTGCCAGCAGCGTCCGGACAGGGCTAAACACTGAAGCTTTCTTT. Its protein is CASSVRTGLNTEAFF.

The chain links TRBV3-1 (or the pseudogene TRBV3-2) to TRBJ1-4; tentatively, D is TRBD1 (5 bases). The CDR3 runs 17 residues. CDR1 and CDR2 (germline): LGHDT, YNNKEL (reference sequence). Trimming stripped 4 bases from V and 8 bases from J, with 23 bases between. This CDR3 reads CASSPLRGRADYEKLFF. DNA of the CDR3: TGTGCCAGCAGCCCGTTAAGGGGCCGGGCGGATTACGAAAAACTGTTTTTT.

The chain recombines TRBV7-8 with TRBJ2-1; 12 bases fit TRBD2. The CDR3 runs 15 residues. Per germline, CDR1 SGHVS and CDR2 FQNEAQ. Losses at the gene ends were 2 bases for V and 11 bases for J; bases not matched to a gene: 7. CDR3 amino acids: CASSLITSGGIQQFF. CDR3 in DNA: TGTGCCAGCAGCTTAATTACTAGCGGGGGGATACAGCAGTTCTTC.

V usage is TRBV4-1 and J usage is TRBJ1-2; D unclear. This CDR3 is 17 amino acids long. Deletions cut 1 base from V and 8 bases from J, with 23 bases between. Germline-derived CDR1 and CDR2 are MGHRA and YSYEKL. The CDR3 loop reads CASSQGTGIRKALGYTF. The DNA of the CDR3 is TGCGCCAGCAGCCAAGGGACCGGGATACGAAAGGCGCTGGGCTACACCTTC.

This chain uses TRBV4-1 with TRBJ2-3; tentatively, D is TRBD1 (5 bases). This CDR3 is 16 amino acids long. In germline, CDR1 is MGHRA, CDR2 YSYEKL. Trimming stripped 2 bases from V and 3 bases from J, with 15 bases between. CDR3 residues: CASSQSQGVSTDTQYF. CDR3 sequence (DNA): TGCGCCAGCAGCCAAAGTCAGGGTGTGAGTACAGATACGCAGTATTTT.

The rearrangement uses TRBV11-3 and TRBJ1-3; tentative D call: TRBD1 (6 bases). CDR1 is SGHNT and CDR2 is YENEEA in the germline V gene. V was pared by 4 bases and J by 0 bases, with 13 bases between. There are 16 residues in the CDR3. The CDR3 coding sequence is TGTGCCAGCAGCTCTGGAACAGGGTACTCTGGAAACACCATATATTTT. This encodes CASSSGTGYSGNTIYF. Together with reference TRBV11-3 and TRBJ1-3, the CDR3 gives the full variable domain: EAGVVQSPRYKIIEKKQPVAFWCNPISGHNTLYWYLQNLGQGPELLIRYENEEAVDDSQLPKDRFSAERLKGVDSTLKIQPAELGDSAVYLCASSSGTGYSGNTIYFGEGSWLTVV.

This chain joins TRBV2 and TRBJ2-7, with 7 bases identical to TRBD1. The V and J ends lost 6 bases and 9 bases, in that order; junction bases with no gene match: 14. CDR1 is SNHLY and CDR2 is FYNNEI in the germline V gene. This CDR3 is 14 amino acids long. This CDR3 reads CASRGQLSLLGQYF. CDR3 DNA: TGTGCCAGCAGGGGACAGCTTTCGTTATTGGGGCAGTACTTC.

J is TRBJ1-1 and V is TRBV7-2; 8 bases are shared with TRBD1. V lost 3 bases to trimming and J lost 11 bases; unmatched junction nucleotides: 5. The CDR3 contains 12 residues. Germline CDR1 reads SGHTA; CDR2 reads FQGNSA. The CDR3 nucleotides are TGTGCCAGCAGCTTCCGGACAGGGCGGGCTTTCTTT. Its translation: CASSFRTGRAFF.

The chain joins TRBV28 to TRBJ2-5, with 10 bases aligning to TRBD2. Germline loops: CDR1 MDHEN, CDR2 SYDVKM. The CDR3 is 16 residues long. V was pared by 9 bases and J by 0 bases, with 10 bases of the junction left unmatched. CDR3: CASVPSGGGYQETQYF. The CDR3 region has the DNA TGTGCCAGTGTGCCTAGCGGGGGCGGGTACCAAGAGACCCAGTACTTC.

This sequence joins TRBV13 and TRBJ2-1; the match to TRBD1 covers 10 bases. The CDR3 spans 16 residues. Unmatched junction bases numbered 7, after V lost 4 bases and J lost 4 bases. The germline CDR1 and CDR2 sequences are PRHDT and FYEKMQ (reference sequence). The CDR3 loop is CASSSGTGASYNEQFF. The CDR3 DNA is TGTGCCAGCAGCTCCGGGACAGGGGCCTCATACAATGAGCAGTTCTTC.

V is TRBV28 and J is TRBJ2-1, with D uncertain. The CDR3 totals 12 residues. CDR1 and CDR2 (germline): MDHEN, SYDVKM. Trimming cost V 8 bases and J 7 bases, with 12 bases left between them. CDR3 loop: CASEYQANEQFF. The CDR3 DNA is TGTGCCAGCGAGTACCAGGCTAATGAGCAGTTCTTC.

The chain is built from TRBV5-1 and TRBJ2-4; 10 bases align to TRBD1. CDR3 length: 16 amino acids. V trimming: 4 bases; J trimming: 0 bases; junction bases outside the gene matches: 4. The germline V gene encodes CDR1 SGHRS and CDR2 YFSETQ. CDR3 sequence (DNA): TGCGCCAGCAGCGTCCGGACAGGGGGAGCCAAAAACATTCAGTACTTC. Its translation: CASSVRTGGAKNIQYF.